This passage covers 21 T cell receptor beta chains from one sample sequenced in a study of neurological immune-mediated disorders. One entry per CDR3 protein, called by TCRdb with MiXCR from the 5' RACE reads. This sample has 20,000 or so distinct CDR3 sequences, with 7.5% found just once. The sequencing input was CD8+ T cells from blood. These receptors originate from a woman between 25 and 40 years old with HTLV-1-associated myelopathy (HAM/TSP).

This chain links TRBV12-3 or TRBV12-4 with TRBJ2-1; 8 nucleotides match TRBD1. J lost 3 bases, V lost 1 base, and 11 bases had no gene match. The CDR3 extends over 18 amino acids. DNA of the CDR3: TGTGCCAGCAGTTTAGTGAGAGGGACAGGAGATTACTACAATGAGCAGTTCTTC. As protein: CASSLVRGTGDYYNEQFF.

There are many counts of this clonotype. The J gene is TRBJ2-2, the V gene TRBV19, with TRBD1 as a possible D gene (5 bases). The length of the CDR3 is 14 residues. Germline V gives CDR1 LNHDA, CDR2 SQIVND (reference sequence). V dropped 7 bases and J dropped 2 bases, with 11 bases sitting between them. The CDR3 DNA sequence: TGTGCCAGTATCCGAACAGGAAACACCGGGGAGCTGTTTTTT. This sequence encodes CASIRTGNTGELFF.

This clonotype appeared many times. V is TRBV12-3 or TRBV12-4 and J is TRBJ1-1, with TRBD1 matching 7 bases. The CDR3 covers 13 residues. Unmatched junction bases numbered 4, after V lost 2 bases and J lost 7 bases. The CDR3, as DNA: TGTGCCAGCAGTTTACCGGCAGGGGGTGAAGCTTTCTTT. As protein: CASSLPAGGEAFF.

The chain uses TRBV20-1 and TRBJ1-2, with a weak D call TRBD1 (5 bases). The CDR3 is 15 residues long. The V end was cut by 2 bases, the J end by 3 bases, with 16 bases between. The V gene's germline CDR1 is DFQATT and CDR2 SNEGSKA (reference sequence). The CDR3 is CSARPLGGADYGYTF. DNA for the CDR3: TGCAGTGCTAGACCATTGGGCGGGGCCGACTATGGCTACACCTTC.

This clonotype has ten or more counts. The gene calls are TRBV5-6 and TRBJ2-2; 12 bases match TRBD2. Trimming at V came to 0 bases and at J to 4 bases, leaving 13 bases not matched to a gene. This CDR3 comprises 20 residues. The germline V gene encodes CDR1 SGHDT and CDR2 YYEEEE. The CDR3 bases are TGTGCCAGCAGCTTGGCGGCTAGCGGGGGGGTCCTCTTCTTCACCGGGGAGCTGTTTTTT. Encoded protein: CASSLAASGGVLFFTGELFF.

There are many counts of this clonotype. CDR3 loop: CSAPPLAGDYEQYF. The CDR3, as DNA: TGCAGTGCCCCCCCACTAGCGGGGGATTACGAGCAGTACTTC. This chain joins TRBV20-1 and TRBJ2-7, with TRBD2 matching 11 bases. The CDR3 totals 14 residues. CDR1 is DFQATT and CDR2 is SNEGSKA in the germline V gene (reference sequence). V trimming: 6 bases; J trimming: 4 bases; junction bases outside the gene matches: 8.

This clonotype was seen many times. The chain is built from TRBV4-1 and TRBJ1-4; possibly TRBD1 for D (6 bases). CDR3 size: 16 residues. Trimming cost V 4 bases and J 0 bases, with 12 bases left between them. The germline gives CDR1 MGHRA, CDR2 YSYEKL. CDR3 sequence: CASSPTDSATNEKLFF. The CDR3 DNA reads as TGCGCCAGCAGCCCGACGGACAGTGCAACTAATGAAAAACTGTTTTTT.

In its sample, this clonotype ranks as medium-sized. The rearrangement uses TRBV20-1 and TRBJ2-1, with a tentative D call TRBD2 (6 bases). Per germline, CDR1 DFQATT and CDR2 SNEGSKA (reference sequence). The CDR3 sequence is 13 residues long. The germline V and J ends were trimmed by 0 bases and 9 bases, with 12 bases remaining between them. CDR3 region: CSARDGGGAEQFF. The CDR3 coding sequence is TGCAGTGCTAGAGATGGAGGAGGGGCTGAGCAGTTCTTC.

Many counts were recorded for this clonotype. V and J are TRBV27 and TRBJ1-1; D ambiguous. The CDR3 spans 13 residues. V gave up 8 bases and J gave up 1 base, with 11 bases separating them. Germline lookup yields CDR1 MNHEY and CDR2 SMNVEV (reference sequence). DNA for the CDR3: TGTGCCAGCGCACGAACGGAGAACACTGAAGCTTTCTTT. Amino acid sequence: CASARTENTEAFF.

Ten or more counts support this clonotype. The V call is TRBV27, the J call TRBJ1-4, with D unclear. The CDR3 consists of 16 residues. Trimming took 5 bases from V and 7 from J, leaving 20 bases between them. Germline V lookup: CDR1 MNHEY, CDR2 SMNVEV (reference sequence). The CDR3 here is CASSPGVGGLGEKLFF. The CDR3 DNA is TGTGCCAGCAGTCCTGGAGTGGGAGGCTTAGGTGAAAAACTGTTTTTT.

This clonotype has ten or more counts. This rearrangement joins TRBV7-9 to TRBJ2-7, with D possibly being TRBD2 (6 bases). Per germline, CDR1 SEHNR and CDR2 FQNEAQ (reference sequence). This CDR3 comprises 14 residues. Trimming took 2 bases from V and 1 from J, leaving 9 bases between them. In DNA form, the CDR3 reads TGTGCCAGCAGCTTATACGGGGGTTCCTACGAGCAGTACTTC. Its protein is CASSLYGGSYEQYF.

On this clonotype: Germline and junction disagree at one end, which may indicate a read error. This chain joins TRBV7-8 and TRBJ1-1; 10 bases map to TRBD1. The germline V gene encodes CDR1 SGHVS and CDR2 FQNEAQ. The CDR3 loop spans 17 amino acids. The CDR3 loop is CASSVPGQGFQNNEAFF. CDR3 nucleotide sequence: TGTGCCAGCAGCGTACCGGGACAGGGGTTTCAGAACAATGAAGCTTTCTTT.

By sample share, this clonotype is medium-sized. The chain recombines TRBV5-1 with TRBJ2-7; no firm D call. CDR3 length: 11 residues. Germline V gene sequence: CDR1 SGHRS, CDR2 YFSETQ. V lost 0 bases to trimming and J lost 2 bases, with 0 bases between them. The CDR3 sequence: CASSLAYEQYF. CDR3 coding DNA: TGCGCCAGCAGCTTGGCCTACGAGCAGTACTTC.

The table lists this clonotype with many counts. The chain joins TRBV12-3 or TRBV12-4 to TRBJ1-3; possible D gene TRBD1, 6 bases. V was pared by 7 bases and J by 0 bases, with 10 bases between. The CDR3 sequence is 14 residues long. The CDR3 protein is CASNTGTSGNTIYF. CDR3 coding DNA: TGTGCCAGCAATACAGGGACCTCTGGAAACACCATATATTTT.

This clonotype was seen ten or more times. The chain joins TRBV5-1 to TRBJ1-5, with D possibly being TRBD1 (6 bases). V lost 4 bases and J 0 bases, leaving 23 bases between the germline ends. The CDR3 sequence is 19 residues long. CDR1 is SGHRS, CDR2 YFSETQ, per germline. The CDR3 DNA sequence: TGCGCCAGCAGCCCGCCCGGACAGTACGGTACCTATAGCAATCAGCCCCAGCATTTT. Residues: CASSPPGQYGTYSNQPQHF.

This clonotype was found many times. The chain uses TRBV27 and TRBJ1-6, with TRBD1 matching 7 bases. The V gene's germline CDR1 is MNHEY and CDR2 SMNVEV (reference sequence). This CDR3 region has 14 residues. Germline trimming cut 3 bases from V and 8 bases from J; bases unmatched to any gene: 4. The CDR3 DNA reads as TGTGCCAGCAGTTTTTGCAGGGGGTATTCACCCCTCCACTTT. As protein: CASSFCRGYSPLHF.

There are many counts of this clonotype. The V call is TRBV20-1, the J call TRBJ2-1; possibly TRBD2 for D (6 bases). Germline V gene sequence: CDR1 DFQATT, CDR2 SNEGSKA (reference sequence). Trimming pared 3 bases from V and 0 bases from J, leaving 18 bases between. The CDR3 loop spans 17 amino acids. The CDR3 spells CSARRLEGGVSYNEQFF. The DNA for the CDR3 is TGCAGTGCTAGGCGACTCGAGGGCGGGGTCTCCTACAATGAGCAGTTCTTC.

This clonotype was seen ten or more times. V gene TRBV6-6 combines with J gene TRBJ1-1; a weak D match, TRBD1 (6 bases). The V gene's germline CDR1 is MNHNY and CDR2 SVGAGI (reference sequence). The CDR3 loop spans 13 amino acids. V gave up 2 bases and J gave up 4 bases, with 8 bases separating them. CDR3 DNA: TGTGCCAGCAGTTACGGGGGGGCCACTGAAGCTTTCTTT. Protein sequence: CASSYGGATEAFF.

For this clonotype: As the CDR3 is not closed by the conserved phenylalanine or tryptophan, this likely results from a read error. V gene TRBV20-1 combines with J gene TRBJ1-1, with 7 positions matching TRBD1. The CDR3 length is 12 residues. CDR1 and CDR2 from the germline V gene are DFQATT and SNEGSKA (reference sequence). V was pared by 4 bases and J by 4 bases, with 3 bases of the junction left unmatched. The CDR3 sequence: CSAKQGGTEAFV. The CDR3 DNA follows: TGCAGTGCTAAGCAGGGGGGCACTGAAGCTTTCGTT.

This clonotype has ten or more counts. The V gene is TRBV12-3 or TRBV12-4, the J gene TRBJ2-6; tentative D call: TRBD1 (6 bases). CDR3 length: 20 residues. Trimming took 1 base from V and 1 from J, leaving 20 bases between them. The CDR3 here is CASSLVRRIGGSSGANVLTF. For the CDR3, the DNA is TGTGCCAGCAGTTTAGTTCGACGTATAGGGGGATCTTCTGGGGCCAACGTCCTGACTTTC.

This clonotype occurred many times. The gene calls are TRBV20-1 and TRBJ1-6; 7 bases are a match to TRBD1. J gave up 4 bases and V 4 bases, and 7 bases lay outside the gene matches. The CDR3 length is 15 residues. From germline, CDR1 is DFQATT and CDR2 SNEGSKA (reference sequence). CDR3 amino acids: CSATISGQYNSPLHF. DNA of the CDR3: TGCAGTGCTACTATCTCGGGACAGTATAATTCACCCCTCCACTTT.